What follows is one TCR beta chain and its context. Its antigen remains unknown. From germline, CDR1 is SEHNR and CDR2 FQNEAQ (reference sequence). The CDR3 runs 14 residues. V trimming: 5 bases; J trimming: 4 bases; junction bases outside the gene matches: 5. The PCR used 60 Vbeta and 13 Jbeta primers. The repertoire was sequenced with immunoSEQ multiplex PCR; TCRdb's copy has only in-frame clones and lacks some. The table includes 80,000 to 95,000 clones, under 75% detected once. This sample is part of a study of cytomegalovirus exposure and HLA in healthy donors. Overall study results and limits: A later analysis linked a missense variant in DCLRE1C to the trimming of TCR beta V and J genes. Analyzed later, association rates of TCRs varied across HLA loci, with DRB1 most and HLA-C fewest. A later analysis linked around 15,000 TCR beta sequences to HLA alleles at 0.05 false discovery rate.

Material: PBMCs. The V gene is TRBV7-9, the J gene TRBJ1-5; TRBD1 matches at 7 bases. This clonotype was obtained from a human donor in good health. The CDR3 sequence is CASSQGQQNQPQHF. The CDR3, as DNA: TGTGCCAGCAGCCAGGGACAGCAAAATCAGCCCCAGCATTTT.